A selection of T cell receptor beta chains follows, all from one sample in a study of siplizumab effects on memory and regulatory T cells. These TCRs are of unknown antigen specificity. Measured with immunoSEQ multiplex PCR; TCRdb has only the in-frame clones, and not every one. The data show some 15,000 clones, roughly 50% seen once. Sequenced material: CFSE-low (dividing) CD4+ T cells sorted from an allogeneic mixed lymphocyte reaction. Source of these receptors: a human donor in good health; the cells came from an allogeneic mixed lymphocyte reaction. CDR3s include the opening cysteine and the closing phenylalanine or tryptophan. Fields, in order: CDR3 protein, V gene, J gene.

CASSFGPGETQYF	TRBV7-8	TRBJ2-5
CASSVGADRGEKLFF	TRBV5-1	TRBJ1-4
CASSLGGLQRPQHF	TRBV7-8	TRBJ1-5
CAISAQTGEGDTEAFF	TRBV10-3	TRBJ1-1
CASSESQAGFYEQYF	TRBV10-1	TRBJ2-7
CASHTSSYNSPLHF	TRBV7-8	TRBJ1-6
CASKGNTGELFF	TRBV6-5	TRBJ2-2
CASRSGLYTGELFF	TRBV6-5	TRBJ2-2
CASRHYSSSYNEQFF	TRBV27	TRBJ2-1
CASSIVGTGRTEAFF	TRBV19	TRBJ1-1
CASSLGGGPTEAFF	TRBV5-1	TRBJ1-1
CASSQKRLAVNNEQFF	TRBV5-4	TRBJ2-1
CASSLGGGANTEAFF	TRBV5-1	TRBJ1-1
CASSTIGAGTSPYEQYF	TRBV19	TRBJ2-7
CASSTDRVYGYTF	TRBV18	TRBJ1-2
CASSPGGTNYGYTF	TRBV7-2	TRBJ1-2
CASSHRLGGGPTYEQYF	TRBV5-4	TRBJ2-7
CASSLVPGYEQFF	TRBV7-2	TRBJ2-1
CASSIRRLAGGYTDTQYF	TRBV7-9	TRBJ2-3
CASSSQGGGIDYGYTF	TRBV2	TRBJ1-2
CASIKGIGAKNIQYF	TRBV2	TRBJ2-4
CASSLRQVGTDTQYF	TRBV7-8	TRBJ2-3
CSGGEGRTGELFF	TRBV29-1	TRBJ2-2
CASSTGGANQETQYF	TRBV5-4	TRBJ2-5
CASSLNRVQELEQYF	TRBV18	TRBJ2-7
CASTWARSYEQYF	TRBV6-5	TRBJ2-7
CASSASRGLNEQFF	TRBV7-2	TRBJ2-1
CASSDYRFNVRYTF	TRBV2	TRBJ1-2
CSVGRDSNSGNTIYF	TRBV29-1	TRBJ1-3
CAITRGMGEQFF	TRBV10-3	TRBJ2-1
CASSPRVPSLNTEAFF	TRBV18	TRBJ1-1
CASSRPLAGGRETQYF	TRBV5-4	TRBJ2-5
CASSRTGLYGYTF	TRBV7-9	TRBJ1-2
CASIPGTVGNTIYF	TRBV19	TRBJ1-3
CASSWGLGDEKLFF	TRBV5-5	TRBJ1-4
CASGLGEQFF	TRBV12-5	TRBJ2-1
CASSYSLAGGYEQYF	TRBV6-5	TRBJ2-7
CASSARGRDTEAFF	TRBV11-3	TRBJ1-1
CASSLLGGYNTGELFF	TRBV27	TRBJ2-2
CATTTSGREETQYF	TRBV2	TRBJ2-5
CASSFLAGGDTGELFF	TRBV5-1	TRBJ2-2
CASGQTGNSREAFF	TRBV5-1	TRBJ1-1
CASSQYEETPPTNEKLFF	TRBV23-1	TRBJ1-4
CASREQGPTEAFF	TRBV2	TRBJ1-1
CASSAKTGGSYEQYF	TRBV2	TRBJ2-7
CASSVMGMNTEAFF	TRBV9	TRBJ1-1
CASSTSGTNTGELFF	TRBV7-3	TRBJ2-2
CASRAIGAKNIQYF	TRBV2	TRBJ2-4
CASSLRRTSGGSDTQYF	TRBV13	TRBJ2-3
CASSLDRNSYEQYF	TRBV18	TRBJ2-7
CASRAGQGSNSPLHF	TRBV6-6	TRBJ1-6
CASSPGQGGGGYTF	TRBV5-8	TRBJ1-2
CASSVSQGDTQYF	TRBV9	TRBJ2-3
CASSLRNSDEAFF	TRBV5-4	TRBJ1-1